This TCR beta chain was obtained from a study of blood T cell repertoires in COVID-19. As for the study in general: The United States, Italy and Spain provided the acute and convalescent COVID-19 samples. The cDNA or gDNA used as material had been derived from T cells, B-cell-depleted T cells, or PBMCs.

Germline assignment: CDR1 MNHNS and CDR2 SASEGT. This CDR3 comprises 14 residues. The V end lost 4 bases, the J end lost 7 bases, and 16 bases lay between the germline ends. This clone was counted a single time. TCRdb's table, derived via immunoSEQ multiplex PCR, lists solely in-frame clones and lacks some. The sample lists 300,000 to 350,000 clones, around 90% occurring once. The V gene is TRBV6-1, the J gene TRBJ1-2, with D uncertain. The TCR sequence derives from a woman in her twenties or thirties with COVID-19, enrolled during active disease. Sequenced input: peripheral blood. The chain's CDR3 is CASSVSGLSSGYTF. In nucleotides, the CDR3 is TGTGCCAGCAGTGTTAGTGGACTGAGTAGTGGCTACACCTTC.